Below, 10 T cell receptor beta chains from the same sample are listed, as sequenced in a study of OX40 agonist ivuxolimab in advanced cancers. Only in-frame clones appear in the TCRdb table, and some are missing; sequencing was by immunoSEQ multiplex PCR. The profile shows around 90,000 clones, over 80% of them singletons. Specimen: CD4+ or CD8+ T cells sorted from blood, collected in a trial of the OX40 agonist ivuxolimab. The receptors originated from an adult with an advanced solid tumor such as melanoma, head and neck, liver or kidney cancer.

The chain uses TRBV5-1 and TRBJ2-7; 8 nucleotides align to TRBD2. Germline-derived CDR1 and CDR2 are SGHRS and YFSETQ. This CDR3 contains 15 residues. V lost 5 bases, J lost 1 base, and 8 bases stayed unmatched. CDR3 loop: CASRSTSGPSYEQYF. The CDR3 nucleotides are TGCGCCAGCAGGAGTACTAGCGGACCATCCTACGAGCAGTACTTC.

This chain uses TRBV18 with TRBJ2-7; D remains ambiguous. Germline V gene sequence: CDR1 KGHSH, CDR2 LQKENI. The CDR3 covers 14 residues. V lost 0 bases, J lost 2 bases, and 8 bases lay in between. CDR3 in DNA: TGTGCCAGCTCACCACCGTCGAACCCCTACGAGCAGTACTTC. Protein product: CASSPPSNPYEQYF.

This rearrangement joins TRBV2 to TRBJ2-5, with TRBD2 as a possible D gene (5 bases). The germline gives CDR1 SNHLY, CDR2 FYNNEI. The CDR3 has 14 amino acids. V shed 5 bases and J shed 4 bases, with 14 bases lying between them. The CDR3 DNA reads as TGTGCCAGCAGTCCCGGAATCGAGGGAGAGACCCAGTACTTC. Protein: CASSPGIEGETQYF.

The chain employs TRBV28 and TRBJ1-1; 7 nucleotides agree with TRBD1. The ends lost 6 bases at V and 1 base at J; junction bases unmatched: 20. This CDR3 comprises 19 residues. CDR1 is MDHEN, CDR2 SYDVKM, per germline. The CDR3 sequence: CASSLPLLNRGETNTEAFF. The CDR3 DNA sequence: TGTGCCAGCAGCCTTCCCCTCTTGAACAGGGGAGAAACGAACACTGAAGCTTTCTTT.

This clone appeared a single time. The chain carries TRBV9 and TRBJ1-1, with a possible D match to TRBD1 (6 bases). CDR1 and CDR2 (germline): SGDLS, YYNGEE. The CDR3 covers 16 residues. V was pared by 0 bases and J by 5 bases, with 17 bases between. CDR3 sequence reads: CASSVVSQGRFTEAFF. Written as DNA, the CDR3 is TGTGCCAGCAGCGTAGTTTCCCAGGGGAGGTTTACTGAAGCTTTCTTT.

The chain combines TRBV13 with TRBJ2-1; 11 positions agree with TRBD2. Germline CDR1 is PRHDT and CDR2 is FYEKMQ (reference sequence). There are 15 residues in the CDR3. V dropped 0 bases and J dropped 7; count of bases not matched to a gene: 2. CDR3 region: CASSLGPSGRNEQFF. The CDR3 DNA reads TGTGCCAGCAGCTTAGGGCCTAGCGGGAGGAATGAGCAGTTCTTC.

This clone was detected a few times. V gene TRBV7-3 combines with J gene TRBJ1-1; D remains ambiguous. V lost 0 bases to trimming and J lost 0 bases, with 8 bases between them. Germline assignment: CDR1 SGHTA and CDR2 FQGTGA. The CDR3 loop spans 15 amino acids. The CDR3 sequence: CASSLTPSMNTEAFF. As DNA, the CDR3 is TGTGCCAGCAGCTTAACCCCATCCATGAACACTGAAGCTTTCTTT.

In regard to this clone: Different DNA sequences within this sample yield the same CDR3. The V call is TRBV19, the J call TRBJ2-7, with a weak D call TRBD2 (6 bases). Germline lookup yields CDR1 LNHDA and CDR2 SQIVND (reference sequence). This CDR3 region has 14 residues. V shed 1 base and J shed 2 bases, with 9 bases lying between them. The CDR3 loop is CASSIGSGPYEQYF. CDR3 bases: TGTGCCAGTAGTATAGGTAGCGGACCCTACGAGCAGTACTTC.

This clone was recorded a few times. This sequence joins TRBV6-1 and TRBJ2-7; D possibly corresponds to TRBD1 (5 bases). The germline gives CDR1 MNHNS, CDR2 SASEGT. The CDR3 length is 13 residues. V was clipped by 5 bases and J by 1 base, with 9 bases between them. CDR3 loop: CASSTQDSYEQYF. CDR3 nucleotide sequence: TGTGCCAGCAGTACACAGGATTCCTACGAGCAGTACTTC.

The V and J genes are TRBV11-3 and TRBJ2-7; 7 positions agree with TRBD1. Germline trimming cut 4 bases from V and 0 bases from J; bases unmatched to any gene: 6. Germline loops: CDR1 SGHNT, CDR2 YENEEA. The CDR3 consists of 15 residues. The CDR3 nucleotides read TGTGCCAGCAGCTCACAACAGGGGAGCTCCTACGAGCAGTACTTC. Translating it yields CASSSQQGSSYEQYF.